This T cell receptor beta chain derives from a study of blood T cells in healthy people across ages. Roughly 10 milliliters of peripheral blood were drawn from each donor. This clonotype occurred a few times. Its antigen is undetermined. The CDR3 sequence is 14 residues long. V lost 7 bases and J lost 0, with 11 bases in between. With a J-beta primer mix and a sample-barcoded 5' primer, a second PCR ran roughly 6 to 11 cycles. MiXCR, applied by TCRdb to the 5' RACE reads, yields one record per CDR3 protein. In the table there are about 1.8 million distinct CDR3 sequences, roughly 52% of which are singletons. Study-wide points: Changes seen in expanded clonotypes were possibly confounded by donor CMV status left unknown. Unsorted PBMCs blocked a conclusive comparison of naive and antigen-experienced cells. Diversity of TCR beta per million T cells declined in a roughly linear way with age.

The sequence came from a woman aged 40-49 years in good health. The sample taken for sequencing was blood. The chain recombines TRBV12-3 or TRBV12-4 with TRBJ2-3; D is unresolved. The CDR3 is CASTLGYSTDTQYF. The CDR3 DNA reads as TGTGCCAGCACCCTCGGTTATAGCACAGATACGCAGTATTTT.